The 16 T cell receptor beta chains reported below all come from one sample, sequenced in a study of shared T cell receptors in the human thymus. Repertoires were generated with immunoSEQ multiplex PCR, while TCRdb's copy carries only in-frame clones and drops some. The data hold hundreds of thousands of clones, with just under 95% observed a single time. Sequencing input: thymocytes. The receptors come from a human donor.

CDR3 sequence: CASSVSSGRNEQFF. CDR3 DNA sequence: TGTGCCAGCTCAGTGTCTAGCGGGAGGAATGAGCAGTTCTTC. This chain connects TRBV18 to TRBJ2-1; 11 bases fit TRBD2. The germline V gene has CDR1 KGHSH and CDR2 LQKENI. This CDR3 spans 14 amino acids. V gave up 5 bases and J gave up 7 bases; unmatched junction bases: 4.

The chain combines TRBV28 with TRBJ1-2, with TRBD1 identical over 10 bases. Germline V gene sequence: CDR1 MDHEN, CDR2 SYDVKM. Trimming cost V 3 bases and J 7 bases; bases outside gene matches: 5. The CDR3 has 14 residues. CDR3 bases: TGTGCCAGCAGTTTGGGACAGGGGCTCTGTGGCTACACCTTC. Translated, it gives CASSLGQGLCGYTF.

The V call is TRBV9, the J call TRBJ2-7; tentatively, D is TRBD1 (6 bases). Germline V lookup: CDR1 SGDLS, CDR2 YYNGEE. V lost 0 bases to trimming and J lost 7 bases, with 11 bases between them. The CDR3 contains 13 residues. The CDR3 spells CASSVVWGREQYF. The DNA for the CDR3 is TGTGCCAGCAGCGTAGTTTGGGGGCGGGAGCAGTACTTC.

The chain uses TRBV27 and TRBJ2-1; D is uncertain. Per germline, CDR1 MNHEY and CDR2 SMNVEV (reference sequence). V was trimmed by 5 bases and J by 1 base, leaving 18 bases between them. This CDR3 has 17 residues. CDR3 DNA: TGTGCCAGCAGTCCCTTAAAAACAGTCTCTTCCTACAATGAGCAGTTCTTC. The encoded protein is CASSPLKTVSSYNEQFF.

The rearrangement joins TRBV5-3 to TRBJ1-4; D unclear. TRBV5-3 is an ORF, with its function uncertain. The CDR3 spans 14 residues. Trimming shortened V by 4 bases and J by 7 bases, and 14 bases separated the two germline ends. CDR3 nucleotide sequence: TGTGCCAGAAGCCCGAATTTATGCCCTGAAAAACTGTTTTTT. It translates to CARSPNLCPEKLFF.

The chain couples TRBV15 to TRBJ2-3; a possible D gene is TRBD2 (6 bases). V was clipped by 5 bases and J by 4 bases, with 22 bases between them. Per germline, CDR1 LNHNV and CDR2 YYDKDF (reference sequence). The CDR3 extends over 17 amino acids. DNA for the CDR3: TGTGCCACCAGCTGGGGGGTTGACAGTCGGCGTGCAGATACGCAGTATTTT. Its protein is CATSWGVDSRRADTQYF. The full variable domain, completed using reference TRBV15 and TRBJ2-3, is DAMVIQNPRYQVTQFGKPVTLSCSQTLNHNVMYWYQQKSSQAPKLLFHYYDKDFNNEADTPDNFQSRRPNTSFCFLDIRSPGLGDTAMYLCATSWGVDSRRADTQYFGPGTRLTVL.

This sequence joins TRBV9 and TRBJ2-3, with TRBD1 matching over 10 bases. Germline CDR1 SGDLS, CDR2 YYNGEE. This CDR3 is 18 amino acids long. The junction had 11 bases not matched to a gene; V was cut back by 3 bases and J by 1 base. CDR3 amino acids: CASSGEAGTGVGTDTQYF. CDR3 bases: TGTGCCAGCAGCGGAGAAGCCGGGACAGGGGTAGGCACAGATACGCAGTATTTT.

J is TRBJ1-5 and V is TRBV5-4; D not certain. Trimming stripped 0 bases from V and 0 bases from J, with 19 bases between. The CDR3 loop spans 19 amino acids. The germline gives CDR1 SGHNT, CDR2 YYREEE (reference sequence). CDR3 sequence (DNA): TGTGCCAGCAGCTTGGGAGAATGCCCACCCTTATATAGCAATCAGCCCCAGCATTTT. It yields the protein CASSLGECPPLYSNQPQHF.

CDR3 bases: TGTGCCAGCAGCGCCTACGACAGGGGGCCGCCTTGCGAGCAGTACTTC. As protein: CASSAYDRGPPCEQYF. The V and J genes are TRBV9 and TRBJ2-7; 10 positions agree with TRBD1. The CDR3 runs to 16 residues. The J segment lost 6 bases and the V segment lost 3 bases, leaving 12 bases of the junction unmatched. In germline, CDR1 is SGDLS, CDR2 YYNGEE.

The chain employs TRBV27 and TRBJ1-5; D is unresolved. V was trimmed by 5 bases and J by 0 bases, leaving 8 bases between them. Germline CDR1 reads MNHEY; CDR2 reads SMNVEV (reference sequence). CDR3 length: 14 residues. The CDR3 nucleotides are TGTGCCAGCAGTCTCAAGTATAGCAATCAGCCCCAGCATTTT. This gives the protein CASSLKYSNQPQHF.

This rearrangement joins TRBV5-1 to TRBJ2-1; 14 nucleotides align to TRBD2. J was trimmed by 4 bases and V by 0 bases; bases with no gene match: 3. Germline assignment: CDR1 SGHRS and CDR2 YFSETQ. CDR3 length: 17 residues. CDR3 sequence reads: CASSLAGLAGVYNEQFF. The CDR3 DNA sequence: TGCGCCAGCAGCTTGGCGGGACTAGCGGGAGTATACAATGAGCAGTTCTTC.

The V and J genes are TRBV27 and TRBJ1-1; D remains ambiguous. Germline V lookup: CDR1 MNHEY, CDR2 SMNVEV (reference sequence). This CDR3 is 13 amino acids long. Trimming took off 5 bases at V and 8 bases at J, with 15 bases between the two ends. The CDR3 DNA follows: TGTGCCAGCAGTCGTCGGGGTTCCGCGGAAGCTTTCTTT. This translates into CASSRRGSAEAFF.

The rearrangement links TRBV4-2 to TRBJ2-1; 7 nucleotides align to TRBD2. The V gene end was trimmed by 6 bases and the J gene end by 8 bases; junction bases not matched to a gene: 13. The CDR3 runs 15 residues. CDR1 is LGHNA and CDR2 is YNFKEQ in the germline V gene. DNA of the CDR3: TGTGCCAGCAGGGACGGGGACCGGGGGGTCCATGAGCAGTTCTTC. As protein: CASRDGDRGVHEQFF.

The rearrangement joins TRBV6-1 to TRBJ1-1, with a tentative D call TRBD1 (6 bases). Germline V gene lookup returns CDR1 MNHNS and CDR2 SASEGT. V lost 2 bases to trimming and J lost 4 bases, with 14 bases between them. The CDR3 has 15 amino acids. The CDR3 coding sequence is TGTGCCAGCAGTGAATTCAGGGGACGGGGCACTGAAGCTTTCTTT. The encoded protein is CASSEFRGRGTEAFF.

V usage is TRBV30 and J usage is TRBJ1-2; no clear D gene. The germline V gene encodes CDR1 GTSNPN and CDR2 SVGIG (reference sequence). V was pared by 2 bases and J by 2 bases, with 9 bases between. This CDR3 contains 13 residues. CDR3 sequence reads: CAWSPLGNYGYTF. The CDR3, as DNA: TGTGCCTGGAGTCCCCTGGGCAACTATGGCTACACCTTC.

V and J are TRBV30 and TRBJ2-5; possible D gene TRBD1, 5 bases. V was pared by 0 bases and J by 0 bases, with 11 bases between. The CDR3 loop spans 15 amino acids. The V gene's germline CDR1 is GTSNPN and CDR2 SVGIG (reference sequence). The CDR3 region is CAWSVQAGYQETQYF. The CDR3 region has the DNA TGTGCCTGGAGTGTACAGGCAGGCTACCAAGAGACCCAGTACTTC.